This T cell receptor (beta chain) was identified during a study of long-term antiretroviral therapy in people with HIV. As for the study in general: First collections came about a decade before the 2015 immediate-ART recommendation. Study findings and constraints: Absence of data on ART adherence, viral resistance or therapy changes was noted. Across all time points, the repertoire was dominated by clones that expanded before ART.

HIV-positive participants were all treated in the United States. Germline CDR1 MNHEY, CDR2 SVGAGI. The V end was cut by 0 bases, the J end by 5 bases, with 10 bases between. The CDR3 runs to 14 residues. A word on this clone: Its antigen is currently unknown.

It was version v3.0 of the immunoSEQ assay that was run at survey level. TCRdb's copy holds only in-frame clones and misses some; the assay was immunoSEQ multiplex PCR. This table holds 20,000 or so clones, more than 65% found once. The sequence was obtained from a man in his thirties or forties with HIV. This chain joins TRBV6-5 and TRBJ1-2; D uncertain. This material consisted of unsorted PBMCs, taken 4.4 years after starting antiretroviral therapy. CDR3 sequence: CASSYSEAEYGYTF. The CDR3 DNA follows: TGTGCCAGCAGTTACTCGGAAGCGGAATATGGCTACACCTTC.